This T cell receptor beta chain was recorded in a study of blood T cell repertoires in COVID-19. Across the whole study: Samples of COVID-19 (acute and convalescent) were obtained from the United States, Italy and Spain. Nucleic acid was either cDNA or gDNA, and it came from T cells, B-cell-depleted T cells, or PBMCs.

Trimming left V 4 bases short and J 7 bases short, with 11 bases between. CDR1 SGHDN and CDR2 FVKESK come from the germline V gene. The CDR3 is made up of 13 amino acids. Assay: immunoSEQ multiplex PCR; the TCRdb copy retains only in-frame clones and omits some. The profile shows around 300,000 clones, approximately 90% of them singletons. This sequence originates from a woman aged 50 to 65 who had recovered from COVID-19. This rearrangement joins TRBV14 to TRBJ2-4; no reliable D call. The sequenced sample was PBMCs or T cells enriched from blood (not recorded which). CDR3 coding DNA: TGTGCCAGCAGCCTGCCGGGTCAGAACATTCAGTACTTC. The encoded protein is CASSLPGQNIQYF.